The 5 T cell receptor beta chains below come from one sample, sequenced in a study of blood T cell repertoires in COVID-19. The table came from immunoSEQ multiplex PCR; TCRdb's copy has only in-frame clones and leaves some out. Of a few hundred thousand clones listed, roughly 90% are singletons. What was sequenced was PBMCs or T cells enriched from blood (not recorded which). These receptors came from a woman younger than 30 with acute COVID-19.

The chain links TRBV19 to TRBJ1-3; D is unresolved. The germline CDR1 and CDR2 sequences are LNHDA and SQIVND (reference sequence). V was trimmed by 4 bases and J by 4 bases, leaving 8 bases between them. This CDR3 has 13 residues. In nucleotides, the CDR3 is TGTGCCAGTAGTAGGGGAGGGGGAAACACCATATATTTT. Translated: CASSRGGGNTIYF.

The gene calls are TRBV7-6 and TRBJ2-3; D is uncertain. The CDR3 has 16 amino acids. Germline V gene lookup returns CDR1 SGHVS and CDR2 FNYEAQ. With 1 base removed from V and 0 bases from J, the gap between germline ends came to 11 bases. Here the CDR3 reads CASSLDTGVSTDTQYF. In DNA, the CDR3 is TGTGCCAGCAGCTTAGATACCGGAGTCAGCACAGATACGCAGTATTTT.

The genes are TRBV30 and TRBJ2-7; 7 nucleotides match TRBD1. CDR1 and CDR2 from the germline V gene are GTSNPN and SVGIG (reference sequence). The CDR3 is 15 residues long. J lost 2 bases, V lost 3 bases, and 10 bases had no gene match. CDR3 DNA: TGTGCCTGGAGGGACCGACAGGGAGTTACCTACGAGCAGTACTTC. Its translation is CAWRDRQGVTYEQYF.

This clone has just a few counts. This chain uses TRBV5-1 with TRBJ1-2, with D unresolved. V was shortened by 0 bases and J by 7 bases, with 13 bases between the two germline ends. Germline CDR1 is SGHRS and CDR2 is YFSETQ. The CDR3 runs 14 residues. Written as DNA, the CDR3 is TGCGCCAGCAGCTTGGAAGGGAGTCCCCGTGGCTACACCTTC. This sequence encodes CASSLEGSPRGYTF.

V is TRBV11-3 and J is TRBJ2-2; D may be TRBD2 (5 bases). Trimming removed 5 bases at V and 7 bases at J, with 20 bases between. Germline V gives CDR1 SGHNT, CDR2 YENEEA. The CDR3 runs to 16 residues. CDR3 in DNA: TGTGCCAGCAGCCCAGTGGGAAAGGGAGTAGGCGGGGAGCTGTTTTTT. It encodes CASSPVGKGVGGELFF.